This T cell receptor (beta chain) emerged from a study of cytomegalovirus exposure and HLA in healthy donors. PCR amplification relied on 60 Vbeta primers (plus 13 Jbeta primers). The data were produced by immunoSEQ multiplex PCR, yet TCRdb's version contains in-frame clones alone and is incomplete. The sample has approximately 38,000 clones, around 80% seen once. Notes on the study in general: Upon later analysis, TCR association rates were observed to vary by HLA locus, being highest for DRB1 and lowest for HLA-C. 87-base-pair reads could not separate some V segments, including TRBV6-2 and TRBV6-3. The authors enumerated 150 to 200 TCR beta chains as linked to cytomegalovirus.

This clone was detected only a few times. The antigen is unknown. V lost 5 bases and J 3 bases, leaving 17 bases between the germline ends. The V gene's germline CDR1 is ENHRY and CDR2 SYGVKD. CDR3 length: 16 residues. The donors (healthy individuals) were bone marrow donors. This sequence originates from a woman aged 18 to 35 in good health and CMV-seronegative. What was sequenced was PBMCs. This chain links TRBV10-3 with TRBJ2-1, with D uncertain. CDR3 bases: TGTGCCATCAGTTCTCATCTTGCAACAAACTACAATGAGCAGTTCTTC. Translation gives CAISSHLATNYNEQFF.